Each of the 32 T cell receptor beta chains below was sequenced from the same sample in a study of a mutant IDH1 vaccine in newly diagnosed glioma. Time point described: week 23, last vaccination. The content of each vaccine dose was 300 ug of mutant IDH1 20-mer peptide, and topical imiquimod accompanied it. Using immunoSEQ multiplex PCR, the repertoire was profiled, and TCRdb retains in-frame clones only, with some absent. Among over 35,000 clones, roughly 79% were seen once, and the ten largest hold 5% to 6%. No antigen has been assigned to these receptors. Sequencing used PBMCs, obtained from a glioma patient whose treatment included an IDH1 peptide vaccine. These receptors were taken from a middle-aged man with glioma.

The chain recombines TRBV5-6 with TRBJ2-5, with D possibly being TRBD1 or TRBD2 (5 bases each). The CDR3 covers 16 residues. The germline V gene has CDR1 SGHDT and CDR2 YYEEEE. Trimming left V 4 bases short and J 5 bases short, with 21 bases between. The DNA of the CDR3 is TGTGCCAGCAGCCTGACGACTACATTTTCAGGGGAGACCCAGTACTTC. Translated, it gives CASSLTTTFSGETQYF.

The chain combines TRBV19 with TRBJ2-3; D perhaps matches TRBD2 (5 bases). Per germline, CDR1 LNHDA and CDR2 SQIVND (reference sequence). Deletions cut 3 bases from V and 3 bases from J, with 13 bases between. The CDR3 runs to 15 residues. The CDR3 loop reads CASSISGIDTDTQYF. The CDR3 DNA is TGTGCCAGTAGTATTTCGGGGATAGATACAGATACGCAGTATTTT.

The chain's CDR3 is CASSLVRARHEQYF. The CDR3 coding sequence is TGTGCCAGCAGTTTGGTTCGGGCACGCCACGAGCAGTACTTC. The V call is TRBV28, the J call TRBJ2-7; D is uncertain. Trimming took 3 bases from V and 5 from J, leaving 14 bases between them. Germline V CDR1 and CDR2: MDHEN, SYDVKM. The CDR3 runs 14 residues.

This clone was picked up a small number of times. The chain carries TRBV11-2 and TRBJ1-1; no clear D. CDR3 size: 14 residues. CDR1 is SGHAT, CDR2 FQNNGV, per germline. Trimming left V 1 base short and J 3 bases short, with 9 bases between. CDR3 loop: CASSLVWVDTEAFF. The CDR3 DNA is TGTGCCAGCAGCTTAGTATGGGTAGACACTGAAGCTTTCTTT.

This chain uses TRBV5-1 with TRBJ2-5; possible D gene TRBD2, 5 bases. In germline, CDR1 is SGHRS, CDR2 YFSETQ. This CDR3 contains 14 residues. V was trimmed by 3 bases and J by 5 bases, leaving 14 bases between them. The CDR3, as DNA: TGCGCCAGCAGCTCCCTCTTGAGGGCCGAGACCCAGTACTTC. Its translation: CASSSLLRAETQYF.

V gene TRBV2 combines with J gene TRBJ1-2, with 10 bases fitting TRBD1. There are 14 residues in the CDR3. Germline CDR1 SNHLY, CDR2 FYNNEI. With 6 bases clipped from V and 7 bases from J, the junction kept 8 bases outside the gene matches. The CDR3 bases are TGTGCCAGCAGCGCCATGACAGGGGGCGTTGGCTACACCTTC. Its protein product is CASSAMTGGVGYTF.

The chain employs TRBV5-6 and TRBJ1-3; D remains ambiguous. Trimming removed 2 bases from V and 4 bases from J, with 4 bases in between. The length of the CDR3 is 12 residues. The germline V gene encodes CDR1 SGHDT and CDR2 YYEEEE. In nucleotides, the CDR3 is TGTGCCAGCAGCTTCGAAGGAAACACCATATATTTT. This translates into CASSFEGNTIYF.

The V call is TRBV7-3, the J call TRBJ2-2; 7 nucleotides agree with TRBD2. CDR1 and CDR2 from the germline V gene are SGHTA and FQGTGA. V trimming: 4 bases; J trimming: 1 base; junction bases outside the gene matches: 6. The CDR3 has 16 residues. This CDR3 is CASSSVGGRNTGELFF. The DNA of the CDR3 is TGTGCCAGCAGCTCGGTTGGCGGGAGGAACACCGGGGAGCTGTTTTTT.

The CDR3 spells CASSAIVGGEHEQYF. CDR3 bases: TGTGCCAGCAGCGCCATTGTGGGGGGCGAACACGAGCAGTACTTC. The V gene is TRBV7-8, the J gene TRBJ2-7, with D perhaps given as TRBD1 or TRBD2 (6 bases each). V dropped 5 bases and J dropped 5 bases, with 19 bases sitting between them. The germline CDR1 and CDR2 sequences are SGHVS and FQNEAQ. This CDR3 has 15 amino acids. The entire variable domain, with the rest obtained from reference TRBV7-8 and TRBJ2-7, is as follows: GAGVSQSPRYKVAKRGQDVALRCDPISGHVSLFWYQQALGQGPEFLTYFQNEAQLDKSGLPSDRFFAERPEGSVSTLKIQRTQQEDSAVYLCASSAIVGGEHEQYFGPGTRLTVT.

About this clone: Other DNA sequences in this specimen translate into the identical CDR3. The chain couples TRBV4-2 to TRBJ2-7; D unclear. V shed 1 base and J shed 7 bases, with 17 bases lying between them. CDR3 size: 15 residues. Germline V lookup: CDR1 LGHNA, CDR2 YNFKEQ. In nucleotides, the CDR3 is TGTGCCAGCAGCCAAGGTAGGCTGATGAGCTATGAGCAGTACTTC. It codes for CASSQGRLMSYEQYF.

Here the CDR3 reads CSVAWIGYEQYF. The CDR3 bases are TGCAGCGTTGCTTGGATTGGGTACGAGCAGTACTTC. The V gene is TRBV29-1, the J gene TRBJ2-7; D gene unclear. CDR3 size: 12 residues. Germline loops: CDR1 SQVTM, CDR2 ANQGSEA. The V end lost 4 bases, the J end lost 4 bases, and 11 bases lay between the germline ends.

This clone occurred once. The rearrangement joins TRBV19 to TRBJ1-3; the D is unclear. Looked up from germline, CDR1 is LNHDA and CDR2 is SQIVND (reference sequence). The CDR3 loop spans 14 amino acids. The germline V and J ends were trimmed by 6 bases and 4 bases, with 13 bases remaining between them. The CDR3 DNA is TGTGCCAGTAGGAAAAGGGCTGACGGAAACACCATATATTTT. This gives the protein CASRKRADGNTIYF.

The rearrangement joins TRBV28 to TRBJ2-7; unclear D gene. Germline V lookup: CDR1 MDHEN, CDR2 SYDVKM. The CDR3 loop spans 14 amino acids. Trimming removed 6 bases at V and 2 bases at J, with 14 bases between. This CDR3 reads CASRSKTPPYEQYF. CDR3 coding DNA: TGTGCCAGCAGATCAAAGACCCCCCCCTACGAGCAGTACTTC. The full variable domain, with the rest looked up from reference TRBV28 and TRBJ2-7, is DVKVTQSSRYLVKRTGEKVFLECVQDMDHENMFWYRQDPGLGLRLIYFSYDVKMKEKGDIPEGYSVSREKKERFSLILESASTNQTSMYLCASRSKTPPYEQYFGPGTRLTVT.

The chain links TRBV19 to TRBJ2-6; 7 bases map to TRBD1. Unmatched junction bases numbered 10, after V lost 1 base and J lost 1 base. This CDR3 region has 19 residues. Germline CDR1 and CDR2: LNHDA and SQIVND (reference sequence). CDR3 coding DNA: TGTGCCAGTAGTATAGCAAGGTACAGGGGAAATTCTGGGGCCAACGTCCTGACTTTC. Its protein is CASSIARYRGNSGANVLTF.

The chain uses TRBV7-2 and TRBJ2-7, with TRBD2 matching over 9 bases. The CDR3 is 15 residues long. J gave up 4 bases and V 1 base, and 5 bases lay outside the gene matches. Per the germline V gene, CDR1 is SGHTA and CDR2 is FQGNSA. CDR3 sequence reads: CASSLVRAGGYEQYF. The CDR3 bases are TGTGCCAGCAGCTTAGTTCGAGCGGGGGGTTACGAGCAGTACTTC. The complete variable domain, with remaining parts taken from reference TRBV7-2 and TRBJ2-7, reads GAGVSQSPSNKVTEKGKDVELRCDPISGHTALYWYRQSLGQGLEFLIYFQGNSAPDKSGLPSDRFSAERTGGSVSTLTIQRTQQEDSAVYLCASSLVRAGGYEQYFGPGTRLTVT.

This chain links TRBV25-1 with TRBJ1-4, with 9 bases lining up with TRBD1. The length of the CDR3 is 17 residues. Trimming cost V 11 bases and J 0 bases; bases outside gene matches: 13. Germline V gene sequence: CDR1 MGHDK, CDR2 SYGVNS. The CDR3 sequence: CASSTLRQGATNEKLFF. CDR3 bases: TGTGCCTCCAGTACACTTAGACAGGGGGCAACTAATGAAAAACTGTTTTTT.

V and J are TRBV4-3 and TRBJ2-3, with a tentative D call TRBD2 (6 bases). V dropped 1 base and J dropped 2 bases, with 16 bases sitting between them. CDR3 length: 17 amino acids. Germline CDR1 and CDR2: LGHNA and YSLEER. Written as DNA, the CDR3 is TGCGCCAGCAGCCAAGTTCCTTTAGCGGCGGCCACAGATACGCAGTATTTT. As protein: CASSQVPLAAATDTQYF.

This chain links TRBV4-2 with TRBJ2-1; 7 nucleotides align to TRBD1. Germline CDR1 reads LGHNA; CDR2 reads YNFKEQ. The CDR3 contains 14 residues. The V gene end was trimmed by 7 bases and the J gene end by 6 bases; junction bases not matched to a gene: 9. The DNA for the CDR3 is TGTGCCAGCACCCACGACAGGGCACTCAATGAGCAGTTCTTC. Protein: CASTHDRALNEQFF.

V and J are TRBV4-3 and TRBJ2-1, with TRBD2 matching 9 bases. CDR3 size: 16 residues. With 0 bases clipped from V and 7 bases from J, the junction kept 7 bases outside the gene matches. Germline V gene data show CDR1 as LGHNA and CDR2 as YSLEER. CDR3 nucleotide sequence: TGCGCCAGCAGCCAAGATCTAGCGGGGAGATGGAATGAGCAGTTCTTC. Translation: CASSQDLAGRWNEQFF.

V gene TRBV19 combines with J gene TRBJ1-1; TRBD1 is a possible D gene (5 bases). The germline CDR1 and CDR2 sequences are LNHDA and SQIVND (reference sequence). Trimming cost V 5 bases and J 1 base, with 11 bases left between them. The CDR3 sequence is 14 residues long. The chain's CDR3 is CASSPFGGNTEAFF. The CDR3 DNA sequence: TGTGCCAGTAGTCCCTTTGGGGGGAACACTGAAGCTTTCTTT.

For this clone: Relative to the germline gene, one junction end is altered; a read error may explain this. The rearrangement joins TRBV11-2 to TRBJ2-1, with 8 bases aligning to TRBD2. The CDR3 consists of 16 residues. Germline lookup yields CDR1 SGHAT and CDR2 FQNNGV. The CDR3 spells CASSLEGSGIFNEQFF. CDR3 sequence (DNA): TGTGCCAGCAGCCTAGAGGGTAGCGGGATATTCAATGAGCAGTTCTTC.

In this sample, this clone turned up a few times. The gene calls are TRBV4-3 and TRBJ2-5; TRBD2 might be the D (7 bases). Deletions cut 1 base from V and 5 bases from J, with 14 bases between. The CDR3 extends over 15 amino acids. Per germline, CDR1 LGHNA and CDR2 YSLEER. This CDR3 is CASSQGRGAHETQYF. CDR3 nucleotides: TGCGCCAGCAGCCAAGGCCGGGGGGCCCACGAGACCCAGTACTTC.

The chain employs TRBV27 and TRBJ1-5, with 7 bases lining up with TRBD1. V shed 3 bases, J shed 6 bases, and the junction held 5 bases outside the gene matches. This CDR3 is built from 14 residues. CDR1 and CDR2 from the germline V gene are MNHEY and SMNVEV (reference sequence). CDR3 DNA sequence: TGTGCCAGCAGTTTGGAACAGGGGCGTCAGCCCCAGCATTTT. This gives the protein CASSLEQGRQPQHF.

V is TRBV7-2 and J is TRBJ1-1; D ambiguous. Between the trimmed V and J ends, which lost 5 bases and 0 bases, there was a span of 7 bases. Germline loops: CDR1 SGHTA, CDR2 FQGNSA. This CDR3 is 13 amino acids long. CDR3 sequence (DNA): TGTGCCAGCAGCCTAATGATGAACACTGAAGCTTTCTTT. This codes for CASSLMMNTEAFF.

CDR3 nucleotide sequence: TGTGCCAGCAGTATCTTCGGGGTTATGTACTTC. Protein: CASSIFGVMYF. The chain employs TRBV6-5 and TRBJ2-5; possible D gene TRBD2, 5 bases. Trimming took off 5 bases at V and 13 bases at J, with 14 bases between the two ends. The CDR3 is 11 residues long. Germline-derived CDR1 and CDR2 are MNHEY and SVGAGI.

This chain joins TRBV7-8 and TRBJ2-1, with D possibly matching TRBD1 (6 bases). This CDR3 region has 13 residues. Germline lookup yields CDR1 SGHVS and CDR2 FQNEAQ. Between the trimmed V and J ends, which lost 3 bases and 9 bases, there was a span of 12 bases. CDR3 sequence reads: CASSLLQGGEQFF. For the CDR3, the DNA is TGTGCCAGCAGCTTGCTACAGGGCGGTGAGCAGTTCTTC.

This chain links TRBV5-1 with TRBJ2-2; possibly TRBD2 for D (6 bases). The V end was cut by 6 bases, the J end by 0 bases, with 15 bases between. Germline loops: CDR1 SGHRS, CDR2 YFSETQ. The CDR3 covers 16 residues. The CDR3 reads CASKGRWTSNTGELFF. For the CDR3, the DNA is TGCGCCAGCAAGGGGAGGTGGACCTCGAACACCGGGGAGCTGTTTTTT.

The chain joins TRBV18 to TRBJ2-1; 12 bases match TRBD1. Losses at the gene ends were 3 bases for V and 7 bases for J; bases not matched to a gene: 7. CDR3 length: 16 amino acids. Germline V lookup: CDR1 KGHSH, CDR2 LQKENI. CDR3 amino acids: CASSPQRDRGRNEQFF. Written as DNA, the CDR3 is TGTGCCAGCTCACCCCAGAGGGACAGGGGGCGAAATGAGCAGTTCTTC.

The J gene is TRBJ2-2, the V gene TRBV30; D ambiguous. CDR1 and CDR2 from the germline V gene are GTSNPN and SVGIG (reference sequence). Trimming removed 0 bases from V and 4 bases from J, with 6 bases in between. The CDR3 contains 13 residues. Here the CDR3 DNA reads TGTGCCTGGAGTGTACTGCCCACCGGGGAGCTGTTTTTT. Its protein product is CAWSVLPTGELFF.

The V gene is TRBV19, the J gene TRBJ1-5; D is ambiguous. Germline CDR1 LNHDA, CDR2 SQIVND (reference sequence). There are 15 residues in the CDR3. The germline V and J ends were trimmed by 9 bases and 0 bases, with 15 bases remaining between them. CDR3 DNA sequence: TGTGCCAGCAGAGCGGCCCAGGTTAGCAATCAGCCCCAGCATTTT. It is translated as CASRAAQVSNQPQHF.

The chain carries TRBV21-1 and TRBJ2-4. TRBV21-1 is marked as a pseudogene. This CDR3 spans 14 amino acids. The CDR3 DNA follows: TGTGCCAGCAGCAAAACGGCCGCCAAAAACATTCAGTACTTC. It codes for CASSKTAAKNIQYF.

The CDR3 here is CASSKRGGTSGGGTDTQYF. CDR3 DNA: TGTGCCAGCAGCAAAAGGGGCGGGACTAGCGGGGGAGGCACAGATACGCAGTATTTT. J is TRBJ2-3 and V is TRBV21-1; TRBD2 is the table's D call and was not checked against the DNA. TRBV21-1 is designated a pseudogene. The CDR3 loop spans 19 amino acids.